This T cell receptor (beta chain) was obtained from a study of CD8+ T cells in alopecia areata. Sample treatment: oral pan-JAK inhibitor, 5-10 mg twice daily. Isolated RNA was reverse transcribed into cDNA used as the sequencing template. The assay was immunoSEQ multiplex PCR, and TCRdb's table has in-frame clones only and misses some. The repertoire has 150,000 to 200,000 clones, roughly 50% of them found once; the top ten carry over 10%. Per germline, CDR1 SQVTM and CDR2 ANQGSEA. This CDR3 has 11 amino acids. The study, taken as a whole, reports: On tofacitinib, scalp clonality and expanded CD8+ clones among top 100 fell significantly.

Concerning this clone itself: Antigen unknown.

V is TRBV29-1 and J is TRBJ2-5; D remains unclear. The J call could be wrong; TRBJ2-7 is a better fit for the DNA end. This TCR derives from a human donor with alopecia areata. This specimen consisted of CD8+ T cells sorted from blood, obtained at week 24, from a patient treated with tofacitinib. The CDR3 sequence: CSVGGSNEQYF. CDR3 coding DNA: TGCAGCGTTGGAGGCAGTAACGAGCAGTACTTC.